The rows below give T cell receptor beta chains drawn from one sample of a study of T cell repertoires in cytomegalovirus infection. Via MiXCR, TCRdb re-called the reads, giving one row per CDR3 protein. The table records about 700,000 distinct CDR3 sequences, about 30% of them present only once. Their target antigens are unknown. The sequencing here drew on cultured PBMCs, taken from culture after CMV antigen stimulation. These receptors all stem from a human donor in good health (CMV status not recorded). Some clones in this sample may be carry-over from other donors' samples. Each CDR3 is given with its conserved first and last residue.

j_gene	len	v_gene	CDR3aa
TRBJ2-3	15	TRBV6-2/TRBV6-3	CASSSWMGRADTQYF
TRBJ2-3	16	TRBV7-2	CASSLSRTSSTDTQYF
TRBJ1-3	17	TRBV11-2	CASSSQPGRFSGNTIYF
TRBJ2-4	14	TRBV5-4	CASTQDSVKNIQYF
TRBJ2-6	15	TRBV6-1	CASSELGAGANVLTF
TRBJ1-1	17	TRBV4-1	CASSQVGGRGPNTEAFF
TRBJ1-6	15	TRBV2	CARRESGQDNSPLHF
TRBJ1-1	12	TRBV19	CASSPRAAEAFF
TRBJ2-1	12	TRBV6-1	CASSPLSHEQFF
TRBJ1-1	14	TRBV12-3/TRBV12-4	CASSRATRNTEAFF
TRBJ2-5	14	TRBV7-9	CASSPPLATGTQYF
TRBJ2-7	14	TRBV7-2	CASSLDRGSIEQYF
TRBJ2-1	14	TRBV12-3/TRBV12-4	CASSLQGWGNEQFF
TRBJ1-1	14	TRBV5-4	CASSRTRMNTEAFF
TRBJ2-1	16	TRBV4-1	CASSQERDRGWDEQFF
TRBJ2-1	11	TRBV6-6	CASGPLYEQFF
TRBJ1-5	14	TRBV4-1	CASSPRTVARPQHF
TRBJ2-1	15	TRBV11-3	CASSNRDRSYNEQFF
TRBJ2-5	17	TRBV20-1	CSALAPRTSGGQETQYF
TRBJ2-3	16	TRBV4-1	CASSPLLAGGRDTQYF
TRBJ1-5	16	TRBV6-5	CASKIYRGRSNQPQHF
TRBJ2-1	16	TRBV20-1	CSARDWWRLARNEQFF
TRBJ2-3	17	TRBV4-3	CASSKEGSNGRAGTQYF
TRBJ1-2	14	TRBV20-1	CSARRTGAGYGYTF
TRBJ2-3	16	TRBV7-2	CASSLARLAGTDTQYF
TRBJ1-4	16	TRBV7-2	CASSPTNRVANEKLFF
TRBJ2-7	14	TRBV5-4	CASSDTGETYEQYF
TRBJ2-1	13	TRBV7-9	CAIGQRYDNEQFF
TRBJ2-2	13	TRBV7-9	CASSRLPSGELFF
TRBJ1-2	12	TRBV19	CASSFGVHGYTF
TRBJ2-3	17	TRBV7-6	CASSPLPGEGGTDTQYF
TRBJ1-6	14	TRBV12-3/TRBV12-4	CASSLRDSNSPLHF
TRBJ2-3	13	TRBV24-1	CATSDPASDTQYF
TRBJ2-3	13	TRBV7-2	CASRDFYTDTQYF
TRBJ2-2	14	TRBV5-5	CASSYPRAGGELFF
TRBJ2-5	13	TRBV7-2	CASGDDWQETQYF
TRBJ2-1	15	TRBV5-4	CASSWGRPSYNEQFF
TRBJ2-5	15	TRBV19	CASTAGRSEGETQYF
TRBJ2-1	18	TRBV7-9	CASSYGGFGTSGNNEQFF
TRBJ2-5	13	TRBV7-2	CASSFYFQETQYF
TRBJ1-2	16	TRBV19	CASSSGTGWRDYGYTF
TRBJ2-2	14	TRBV4-3	CASSQDSFRGELFF
TRBJ2-5	16	TRBV10-3	CAISESWQGDQETQYF
TRBJ2-5	14	TRBV7-2	CASSPGQGGETQYF
TRBJ1-2	14	TRBV10-3	CAISESTDVYGYTF
TRBJ1-5	13	TRBV20-1	CSASLDSYQPQHF
TRBJ1-2	12	TRBV2	CASSERDYGYTF
TRBJ2-6	19	TRBV7-2	CASSLGAGAPRSGANVLTF
TRBJ1-1	18	TRBV7-8	CASSLVGGARARGGEAFF
TRBJ2-3	17	TRBV5-1	CASSGRLADASTDTQYF
TRBJ1-6	13	TRBV7-2	CASSKLGGSPLHF
TRBJ2-5	14	TRBV2	CASSTYRGEKTQYF